These 17 T cell receptor beta chains came from one sample sequenced in a study of T cells after yellow fever vaccination. TCRdb processed the 5' RACE reads anew with MiXCR; each CDR3 protein has one entry. Here the sample spans roughly 350,000 distinct CDR3 sequences, about 4% being singletons. The input for sequencing was PBMCs, taken 5 days after the yellow fever booster vaccination. These receptor sequences come from a man aged 18 to 30 who received the YFV17D yellow fever vaccine.

There are many counts of this clonotype. The chain uses TRBV5-1 and TRBJ2-7; a possible D gene is TRBD1 (6 bases). The V gene's germline CDR1 is SGHRS and CDR2 YFSETQ. V lost 4 bases and J lost 0, with 23 bases in between. The CDR3 is made up of 18 amino acids. The CDR3 is CASSPASSSGTNSYEQYF. The CDR3 DNA reads TGCGCCAGCAGCCCAGCGTCGTCGTCAGGGACAAACTCCTACGAGCAGTACTTC.

This clonotype was seen more than once but under ten times. The chain recombines TRBV11-2 with TRBJ2-1; the D gene is possibly TRBD2 (6 bases). Germline loops: CDR1 SGHAT, CDR2 FQNNGV. V lost 4 bases and J lost 7, with 17 bases in between. The CDR3 spans 15 residues. The DNA for the CDR3 is TGTGCCAGCAGCTCCGTCGCGGGGCGAGGGAATGAGCAGTTCTTC. It yields the protein CASSSVAGRGNEQFF.

Only a few counts were recorded for this clonotype. The J gene is TRBJ2-5, the V gene TRBV5-4; TRBD2 is a possible D gene (6 bases). The germline CDR1 and CDR2 sequences are SGHNT and YYREEE (reference sequence). V shed 4 bases and J shed 7 bases, with 23 bases lying between them. The CDR3 has 16 amino acids. The CDR3 here is CASSGAAGPPLGTQYF. In DNA form, the CDR3 reads TGTGCCAGCAGCGGAGCGGCGGGGCCCCCTTTGGGGACCCAGTACTTC.

This clonotype occurred many times. The rearrangement links TRBV5-1 to TRBJ2-2; D not certain. The germline CDR1 and CDR2 sequences are SGHRS and YFSETQ. This CDR3 comprises 14 residues. V dropped 0 bases and J dropped 4 bases, with 7 bases sitting between them. The CDR3 coding sequence is TGCGCCAGCAGCTTGGACGGATTCACCGGGGAGCTGTTTTTT. As protein: CASSLDGFTGELFF.

This clonotype was counted between two and nine times. This rearrangement joins TRBV27 to TRBJ2-1; 9 nucleotides line up with TRBD2. Germline lookup yields CDR1 MNHEY and CDR2 SMNVEV (reference sequence). CDR3 size: 13 residues. The J segment lost 10 bases and the V segment lost 7 bases, leaving 8 bases of the junction unmatched. CDR3 sequence reads: CASKKSGGSEQFF. The CDR3, as DNA: TGTGCCAGCAAAAAAAGCGGGGGGAGCGAGCAGTTCTTC.

The V call is TRBV12-3 or TRBV12-4, the J call TRBJ1-1; D gene uncertain. Deletions cut 2 bases from V and 0 bases from J, with 13 bases between. The CDR3 is 16 residues long. CDR3 protein: CASSLPQRRLNTEAFF. For the CDR3, the DNA is TGTGCCAGCAGTTTACCCCAAAGGCGACTGAACACTGAAGCTTTCTTT.

This clonotype was counted many times. The V gene is TRBV10-3, the J gene TRBJ2-7; TRBD1 matches 11 bases. Germline CDR1 is ENHRY and CDR2 is SYGVKD. The length of the CDR3 is 14 residues. Unmatched junction bases numbered 4, after V lost 4 bases and J lost 5 bases. CDR3 protein: CAISGGQGANEQYV. The CDR3 region has the DNA TGTGCCATCAGTGGAGGACAGGGGGCAAACGAGCAGTACGTC.

In its sample, this clonotype was seen many times. This chain's CDR3 is CASTSRDGTGANVLTF. Written as DNA, the CDR3 is TGTGCCAGCACTAGTCGGGACGGAACTGGGGCCAACGTCCTGACTTTC. The rearrangement links TRBV6-4 to TRBJ2-6; the D call may be TRBD1 or TRBD2 (5 bases each). The CDR3 has 16 residues. The germline gives CDR1 MRHNA, CDR2 SNTAGT. Trimming took off 7 bases at V and 2 bases at J, with 15 bases between the two ends.

V and J are TRBV4-1 and TRBJ1-1, with D hard to call. CDR1 and CDR2 from the germline V gene are MGHRA and YSYEKL. The CDR3 is 15 residues long. Trimming left V 6 bases short and J 7 bases short, with 21 bases between. CDR3 in amino acids: CASRDPGDGLYEAFF. CDR3 bases: TGCGCCAGCAGGGATCCTGGGGATGGGCTTTATGAAGCTTTCTTT.

This clonotype was detected a few times. The V gene is TRBV18, the J gene TRBJ2-5, with no clear D. CDR1 is KGHSH, CDR2 LQKENI, per germline. The CDR3 covers 14 residues. Trimming removed 5 bases at V and 2 bases at J, with 12 bases between. The CDR3 region has the DNA TGTGCCAGCTCAACCAGCGTCGAACAAGAGACCCAGTACTTC. As protein: CASSTSVEQETQYF.

J is TRBJ1-2 and V is TRBV12-3 or TRBV12-4; 9 positions agree with TRBD1. This CDR3 region has 15 residues. Trimming at V came to 6 bases and at J to 4 bases, leaving 9 bases not matched to a gene. The CDR3 is CASSRPGTGLYGYTF. The CDR3 bases are TGTGCCAGCAGCCGTCCCGGGACAGGGCTCTATGGCTACACCTTC.

V usage is TRBV18 and J usage is TRBJ1-1; D is perhaps TRBD1 (5 bases). Trimming stripped 6 bases from V and 1 base from J, with 18 bases between. Germline V CDR1 and CDR2: KGHSH, LQKENI. The CDR3 extends over 16 amino acids. The CDR3 nucleotides are TGTGCCAGCTCGCCGACAGAACCCACCTCGAACACTGAAGCTTTCTTT. It yields the protein CASSPTEPTSNTEAFF.

This clonotype was counted many times. V usage is TRBV7-9 and J usage is TRBJ2-1; D gene ambiguous. This CDR3 has 11 residues. The germline CDR1 and CDR2 sequences are SEHNR and FQNEAQ (reference sequence). V gave up 5 bases and J gave up 5 bases, with 4 bases separating them. This CDR3 is CASSGNNEQFF. As DNA, the CDR3 is TGTGCCAGCAGCGGGAACAATGAGCAGTTCTTC.

The chain employs TRBV19 and TRBJ2-4, with D tentatively TRBD1 (5 bases). The CDR3 extends over 17 amino acids. CDR1 is LNHDA and CDR2 is SQIVND in the germline V gene (reference sequence). V shed 2 bases and J shed 0 bases, with 14 bases lying between them. CDR3 coding DNA: TGTGCCAGTAGTATAATGGGGCAGGGAATAGCCAAAAACATTCAGTACTTC. Its protein is CASSIMGQGIAKNIQYF.

CDR3 DNA: TGTGCCAGCAGCTTAGTAACAGGGTGGGCAAATGAGCAGTTCTTC. This codes for CASSLVTGWANEQFF. The chain is built from TRBV7-2 and TRBJ2-1; D might be TRBD1 (6 bases). Deletions cut 1 base from V and 7 bases from J, with 14 bases between. This CDR3 is built from 15 residues. Germline lookup yields CDR1 SGHTA and CDR2 FQGNSA.

The chain combines TRBV7-2 with TRBJ2-1, with TRBD2 identical over 8 bases. The CDR3 covers 13 residues. Trimming removed 4 bases from V and 10 bases from J; junction bases left unmatched: 6. Germline V gene lookup returns CDR1 SGHTA and CDR2 FQGNSA. The CDR3 nucleotides are TGTGCCAGCAGCTACGGGGGGGACCCCGAGCAGTTCTTC. It specifies CASSYGGDPEQFF.

This clonotype was seen at least ten times. This chain links TRBV29-1 with TRBJ1-1; maybe TRBD1 (6 bases). The V gene's germline CDR1 is SQVTM and CDR2 ANQGSEA. The CDR3 totals 13 residues. V lost 7 bases, J lost 4 bases, and 16 bases lay in between. Here the CDR3 reads CSAHRDMGTEAFF. The CDR3, as DNA: TGCAGCGCGCACAGGGACATGGGCACTGAAGCTTTCTTT.